These 2 T cell receptor beta chains originate from one sample sequenced in a study of beta chain features in type 1 diabetes. Sequenced material consisted of expressed TCRB transcripts (all of the isolated RNA was reverse transcribed). Produced via immunoSEQ multiplex PCR; TCRdb's table is partial and in-frame only. The sample consists of around 300,000 clones, 7.5% to 9.5% of them appearing once. Sequencing was carried out using central memory CD4+ T cells from blood. All receptors come from a woman between 18 and 29 years old in good health.

The rearrangement links TRBV4-1 to TRBJ1-1, with D unclear. This CDR3 comprises 15 residues. CDR1 and CDR2 (germline): MGHRA, YSYEKL. With 0 bases removed from V and 8 bases from J, the gap between germline ends came to 16 bases. CDR3 sequence: CASSQESQPEQEAFF. CDR3 nucleotides: TGCGCCAGCAGCCAAGAATCTCAGCCAGAACAAGAAGCTTTCTTT.

J is TRBJ1-2 and V is TRBV6-5; no clear D gene. The CDR3 consists of 12 residues. V was pared by 5 bases and J by 4 bases, with 8 bases between. Germline lookup yields CDR1 MNHEY and CDR2 SVGAGI. The CDR3 region has the DNA TGTGCCAGCAGTGACGGGGTCTATGGCTACACCTTC. Translation: CASSDGVYGYTF.